Listed here are 7 T cell receptor beta chains from one sample, sequenced in a study of T cell responses to AZD1222 COVID-19 vaccine. This table comes from immunoSEQ multiplex PCR, and its TCRdb copy is limited to in-frame clones, with some not included. The top ten clones hold more than 2% of a sample with 150,000 or so clones, approximately 90% of them seen once. Sequenced material: peripheral blood, taken on day 0 of AZD1222 vaccination. Receptors were obtained from an adult in good health.

The chain combines TRBV19 with TRBJ1-5, with 7 bases aligning to TRBD1. CDR1 and CDR2 (germline): LNHDA, SQIVND (reference sequence). The CDR3 sequence is 16 residues long. With 3 bases clipped from V and 0 bases from J, the junction kept 5 bases outside the gene matches. The CDR3 coding sequence is TGTGCCAGTAGTATTCTTCCAGGGGGTAGCAATCAGCCCCAGCATTTT. Translation: CASSILPGGSNQPQHF.

The chain has TRBV25-1 and TRBJ2-7, with D possibly being TRBD2 (6 bases). CDR1 is MGHDK and CDR2 is SYGVNS in the germline V gene. The CDR3 has 15 residues. Trimming took 6 bases from V and 4 from J, leaving 19 bases between them. The CDR3: CASSPPGREGYEQYF. CDR3 sequence (DNA): TGTGCCAGCAGCCCCCCAGGGCGGGAAGGATACGAGCAGTACTTC.

The V and J genes are TRBV12-3 or TRBV12-4 and TRBJ2-1; D remains ambiguous. V dropped 1 base and J dropped 16 bases, with 11 bases sitting between them. CDR3 size: 11 residues. CDR3 loop: CASSLEVARFF. CDR3 nucleotides: TGTGCCAGCAGTTTAGAAGTAGCACGATTCTTC.

This sequence joins TRBV5-6 and TRBJ2-7, with D possibly being TRBD2 (5 bases). The CDR3 extends over 13 amino acids. V gave up 4 bases and J gave up 3 bases, with 11 bases separating them. Germline V gene sequence: CDR1 SGHDT, CDR2 YYEEEE. CDR3 loop: CASSPEGRYEQYF. The CDR3 coding sequence is TGTGCCAGCAGCCCAGAGGGTCGCTACGAGCAGTACTTC.

The rearrangement uses TRBV18 and TRBJ1-1; TRBD1 matches 7 bases. CDR3 length: 14 residues. The junction had 8 bases not matched to a gene; V was cut back by 6 bases and J by 4 bases. CDR1 KGHSH and CDR2 LQKENI come from the germline V gene. Here the CDR3 reads CASSPTGFSTEAFF. The CDR3 DNA reads as TGTGCCAGCTCCCCGACAGGGTTCAGCACTGAAGCTTTCTTT.

The gene calls are TRBV14 and TRBJ1-5, with D unclear. Trimming pared 4 bases from V and 4 bases from J, leaving 8 bases between. CDR1 and CDR2 (germline): SGHDN, FVKESK. This CDR3 contains 13 residues. In DNA, the CDR3 is TGTGCCAGCAGCCGGAACATAAATCAGCCCCAGCATTTT. Translated, it gives CASSRNINQPQHF.

J is TRBJ2-5 and V is TRBV11-2; possible D gene TRBD2, 7 bases. CDR3 size: 15 residues. Between the trimmed V and J ends, which lost 1 base and 3 bases, there was a span of 12 bases. Germline V gives CDR1 SGHAT, CDR2 FQNNGV. CDR3 protein: CASSLVGRGEETQYF. CDR3 DNA sequence: TGTGCCAGCAGCTTAGTTGGGAGGGGGGAAGAGACCCAGTACTTC.